Below are 12 T cell receptor beta chains sequenced from a single sample in a study of T cells in women clearing cervical HPV infection. Method: immunoSEQ multiplex PCR; TCRdb's copy keeps in-frame clones and lacks some. The sample has around 30,000 clones, and its top ten clones hold around 20%. Specimen: blood buffy coat. The source of these receptors is a woman aged 18-70 years with a cervical HPV16 infection that either progressed to CIN3+ or cleared (not recorded which).

Details on this clone: Sequencing ends 3 residues short of the CDR3 end; the germline J gene provides the rest. The rearrangement joins TRBV7-6 to TRBJ2-5; 15 positions match TRBD2. V lost 4 bases to trimming and J lost 4 bases; unmatched junction nucleotides: 7. Germline-derived CDR1 and CDR2 are SGHVS and FNYEAQ. The CDR3 totals 17 residues. CDR3 bases read: TGTGCCAGCAGCTCCGGGACTAGCGGGGGGCCGGGAGAGACC. Translation gives CASSSGTSGGPGET. The full CDR3 protein is CASSSGTSGGPGETQYF.

CDR3 loop: CASSLGQGLGDTQYF. CDR3 DNA, as far as it was read: TGTGCCAGCAGTCTGGGACAGGGACTTGGAGATACG. The rearrangement links TRBV6-4 to TRBJ2-3; 9 bases are shared with TRBD1. The CDR3 end falls 3 residues outside the read, so it is completed with the germline J gene. There are 15 residues in the CDR3. Germline trimming cut 5 bases from V and 5 bases from J; bases unmatched to any gene: 8. Germline V gene data show CDR1 as MRHNA and CDR2 as SNTAGT.

About this clone: The read comes to an end 3 residues before the CDR3 does, leaving the germline J gene to fill in the end. The V call is TRBV6-2 or TRBV6-3, the J call TRBJ2-3; D unclear. Trimming took off 0 bases at V and 6 bases at J, with 4 bases between the two ends. The CDR3 runs 12 residues. CDR1 and CDR2 (germline): MNHEY, SVGEGT. Incomplete CDR3 DNA: TGTGCCAGCAGTTACTCGAGGGATACG. Its protein is CASSYSRDT. The full-length CDR3 reads as CASSYSRDTQYF.

Turning to this clone: Read sequence stops 3 residues before the CDR3 end, and the germline J gene provides the missing end. J is TRBJ2-2 and V is TRBV5-4, with D maybe TRBD1 (6 bases). V lost 4 bases and J 2 bases, leaving 12 bases between the germline ends. Germline assignment: CDR1 SGHNT and CDR2 YYREEE (reference sequence). This CDR3 has 15 amino acids. The CDR3 DNA, read in part, is TGTGCCAGCAGCGGCAGGGGTTCTAACACCGGGGAG. This translates into CASSGRGSNTGE. The whole CDR3 protein reads CASSGRGSNTGELFF.

As regards this clone: The read stops 3 residues short of the end of the CDR3; the missing end is completed from the germline J gene. The chain recombines TRBV6-1 with TRBJ2-5, with 10 nucleotides matching TRBD2. The V segment lost 2 bases and the J segment 2 bases; nucleotides outside the gene matches: 2. This CDR3 has 15 amino acids. Germline V CDR1 and CDR2: MNHNS, SASEGT. CDR3 bases read: TGTGCCAGCAGTGAACTAGCGGGAGAGCAAGAGACC. Amino acid sequence: CASSELAGEQET. From start to end, the CDR3 is CASSELAGEQETQYF.

A note on this clone: The sequenced fragment ends 3 residues before the CDR3 boundary, so the rest is inferred from the germline J gene. The V gene is TRBV20-1, the J gene TRBJ2-5; D is unresolved. The germline V and J ends were trimmed by 5 bases and 0 bases, with 19 bases remaining between them. The germline gives CDR1 DFQATT, CDR2 SNEGSKA (reference sequence). The CDR3 extends over 16 amino acids. CDR3 protein: CSAAPIRAKYQETQYF. The part of the CDR3 DNA that was read is TGCAGTGCTGCCCCGATTAGAGCGAAGTACCAAGAGACC.

Points on this clone: The CDR3 end lies 3 residues beyond the end of the read and is filled in from the germline J gene. This chain joins TRBV19 and TRBJ2-1, with 8 bases fitting TRBD2. The CDR3 spans 13 residues. In germline, CDR1 is LNHDA, CDR2 SQIVND (reference sequence). The ends lost 6 bases at V and 9 bases at J; junction bases unmatched: 7. Partial CDR3 DNA: TGTGCCAGTAGACCGAGCGGGAGCGGTGAG. Encoded protein: CASRPSGSGE. The whole CDR3 sequence is CASRPSGSGEQFF. The entire variable domain, with the rest obtained from reference TRBV19 and TRBJ2-1, is as follows: DGGITQSPKYLFRKEGQNVTLSCEQNLNHDAMYWYRQDPGQGLRLIYYSQIVNDFQKGDIAEGYSVSREKKESFPLTVTSAQKNPTAFYLCASRPSGSGEQFFGPGTRLTVL.

A remark on this clone: The CDR3 goes on 3 residues after the read ends, and that part is filled in from the germline J gene. This chain uses TRBV7-8 with TRBJ1-6, with D uncertain. CDR3 length: 14 amino acids. Trimming left V 4 bases short and J 10 bases short, with 14 bases between. CDR1 is SGHVS and CDR2 is FQNEAQ in the germline V gene. The sequenced part of the CDR3 DNA is TGTGCCAGCAGCTCCCAGGCAGTTTACTCACCC. This encodes CASSSQAVYSP. The entire CDR3 protein is CASSSQAVYSPLHF.

With regard to this clone: The missing CDR3 end, 3 residues past where the read stops, is filled in from the germline J gene. The gene calls are TRBV20-1 and TRBJ2-5, with D perhaps matching TRBD2 (5 bases). The germline V gene encodes CDR1 DFQATT and CDR2 SNEGSKA (reference sequence). The CDR3 loop spans 13 amino acids. V was trimmed by 3 bases and J by 3 bases, leaving 11 bases between them. The CDR3 DNA, read in part, is TGCAGTGCTAGGGGGAGCGGCAAAGAGACC. It is translated as CSARGSGKET. The full CDR3 reads CSARGSGKETQYF.

To note about this clone: A junction end diverges from the germline sequence, so it may reflect a read error. The CDR3 goes on 3 residues after the read ends, and that part is filled in from the germline J gene. Other nucleotide sequences in the sample specify the same CDR3. The chain combines TRBV7-2 with TRBJ1-3, with D possibly TRBD1 on 5 matching bases. Germline loops: CDR1 SGHTA, CDR2 FQGNSA. The CDR3 totals 14 residues. CDR3 loop: CASSGGEAGNTIYF. The CDR3 DNA, read in part, is TGTGCCAGCAGCGGGGGGGAAGCTGGAAACACA.

Comments on this clone: Read coverage stops 3 residues before the CDR3 terminus; the germline J gene supplies the remainder. The chain links TRBV18 to TRBJ2-4; a possible D gene is TRBD1 (5 bases). CDR3 size: 12 residues. CDR1 and CDR2 (germline): KGHSH, LQKENI. The CDR3 bases that were read are TGTGCCAGCTCACCGGCCAGGGATGGT. This sequence encodes CASSPARDG. The entire CDR3 protein is CASSPARDGQYF.

Concerning this clone itself: Read sequence stops 3 residues before the CDR3 end, and the germline J gene provides the missing end. The V and J genes are TRBV19 and TRBJ2-7, with a tentative D call TRBD2 (6 bases). Trimming stripped 3 bases from V and 4 bases from J, with 10 bases between. Germline CDR1 is LNHDA and CDR2 is SQIVND (reference sequence). The CDR3 runs 13 residues. CDR3 region: CASSISAGYEQYF. The sequenced CDR3 bases are TGTGCCAGTAGTATCTCAGCGGGTTACGAG.